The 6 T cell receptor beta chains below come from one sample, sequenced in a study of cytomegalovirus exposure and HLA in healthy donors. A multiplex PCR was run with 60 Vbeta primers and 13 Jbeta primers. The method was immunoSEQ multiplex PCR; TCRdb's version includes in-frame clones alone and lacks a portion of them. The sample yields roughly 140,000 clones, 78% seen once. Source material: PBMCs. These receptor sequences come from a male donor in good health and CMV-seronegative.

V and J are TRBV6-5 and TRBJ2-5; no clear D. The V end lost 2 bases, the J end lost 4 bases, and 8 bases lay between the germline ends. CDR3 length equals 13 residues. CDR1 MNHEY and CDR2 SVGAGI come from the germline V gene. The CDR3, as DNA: TGTGCCAGCAGTTACGAGCTCCGAGAGACCCAGTACTTC. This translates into CASSYELRETQYF.

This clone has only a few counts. CDR3 bases: TGCAGCGTTGAGGGGGGTAGCTATGGCTACACCTTC. It translates to CSVEGGSYGYTF. V is TRBV29-1 and J is TRBJ1-2, with D perhaps matching TRBD1 (5 bases). Germline CDR1 reads SQVTM; CDR2 reads ANQGSEA. V dropped 3 bases and J dropped 4 bases, with 9 bases sitting between them. This CDR3 has 12 amino acids. The complete variable domain, with remaining parts taken from reference TRBV29-1 and TRBJ1-2, reads SAVISQKPSRDICQRGTSLTIQCQVDSQVTMMFWYRQQPGQSLTLIATANQGSEATYESGFVIDKFPISRPNLTFSTLTVSNMSPEDSSIYLCSVEGGSYGYTFGSGTRLTVV.

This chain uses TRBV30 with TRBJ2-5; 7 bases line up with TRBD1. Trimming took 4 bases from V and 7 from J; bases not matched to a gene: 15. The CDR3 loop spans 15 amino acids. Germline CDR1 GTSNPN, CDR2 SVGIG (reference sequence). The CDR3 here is CAWTSAPTGYVTQYF. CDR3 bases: TGTGCCTGGACGAGTGCCCCGACAGGGTATGTGACCCAGTACTTC.

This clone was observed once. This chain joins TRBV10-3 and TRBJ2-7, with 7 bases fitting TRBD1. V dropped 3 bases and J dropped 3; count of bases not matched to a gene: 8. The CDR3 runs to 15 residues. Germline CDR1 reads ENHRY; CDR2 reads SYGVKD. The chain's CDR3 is CAISDLGTGDYEQYF. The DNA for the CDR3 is TGTGCCATCAGTGACTTGGGAACAGGGGACTACGAGCAGTACTTC.

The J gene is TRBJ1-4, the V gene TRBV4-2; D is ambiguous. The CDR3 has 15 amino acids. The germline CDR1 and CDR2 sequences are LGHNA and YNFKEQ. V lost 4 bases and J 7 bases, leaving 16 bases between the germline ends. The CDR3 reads CASSRILTGGEKLFF. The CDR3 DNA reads TGTGCCAGCAGCCGAATCCTGACGGGAGGTGAAAAACTGTTTTTT.

The CDR3 loop is CSVRRNNEQFF. CDR3 nucleotides: TGCAGTGTTAGGAGGAACAATGAGCAGTTCTTC. The V call is TRBV20-1, the J call TRBJ2-1, with a possible D match to TRBD2 (5 bases). The V and J ends lost 7 bases and 5 bases respectively, with 9 bases between them. This CDR3 is built from 11 residues. Germline V gene sequence: CDR1 DFQATT, CDR2 SNEGSKA (reference sequence).